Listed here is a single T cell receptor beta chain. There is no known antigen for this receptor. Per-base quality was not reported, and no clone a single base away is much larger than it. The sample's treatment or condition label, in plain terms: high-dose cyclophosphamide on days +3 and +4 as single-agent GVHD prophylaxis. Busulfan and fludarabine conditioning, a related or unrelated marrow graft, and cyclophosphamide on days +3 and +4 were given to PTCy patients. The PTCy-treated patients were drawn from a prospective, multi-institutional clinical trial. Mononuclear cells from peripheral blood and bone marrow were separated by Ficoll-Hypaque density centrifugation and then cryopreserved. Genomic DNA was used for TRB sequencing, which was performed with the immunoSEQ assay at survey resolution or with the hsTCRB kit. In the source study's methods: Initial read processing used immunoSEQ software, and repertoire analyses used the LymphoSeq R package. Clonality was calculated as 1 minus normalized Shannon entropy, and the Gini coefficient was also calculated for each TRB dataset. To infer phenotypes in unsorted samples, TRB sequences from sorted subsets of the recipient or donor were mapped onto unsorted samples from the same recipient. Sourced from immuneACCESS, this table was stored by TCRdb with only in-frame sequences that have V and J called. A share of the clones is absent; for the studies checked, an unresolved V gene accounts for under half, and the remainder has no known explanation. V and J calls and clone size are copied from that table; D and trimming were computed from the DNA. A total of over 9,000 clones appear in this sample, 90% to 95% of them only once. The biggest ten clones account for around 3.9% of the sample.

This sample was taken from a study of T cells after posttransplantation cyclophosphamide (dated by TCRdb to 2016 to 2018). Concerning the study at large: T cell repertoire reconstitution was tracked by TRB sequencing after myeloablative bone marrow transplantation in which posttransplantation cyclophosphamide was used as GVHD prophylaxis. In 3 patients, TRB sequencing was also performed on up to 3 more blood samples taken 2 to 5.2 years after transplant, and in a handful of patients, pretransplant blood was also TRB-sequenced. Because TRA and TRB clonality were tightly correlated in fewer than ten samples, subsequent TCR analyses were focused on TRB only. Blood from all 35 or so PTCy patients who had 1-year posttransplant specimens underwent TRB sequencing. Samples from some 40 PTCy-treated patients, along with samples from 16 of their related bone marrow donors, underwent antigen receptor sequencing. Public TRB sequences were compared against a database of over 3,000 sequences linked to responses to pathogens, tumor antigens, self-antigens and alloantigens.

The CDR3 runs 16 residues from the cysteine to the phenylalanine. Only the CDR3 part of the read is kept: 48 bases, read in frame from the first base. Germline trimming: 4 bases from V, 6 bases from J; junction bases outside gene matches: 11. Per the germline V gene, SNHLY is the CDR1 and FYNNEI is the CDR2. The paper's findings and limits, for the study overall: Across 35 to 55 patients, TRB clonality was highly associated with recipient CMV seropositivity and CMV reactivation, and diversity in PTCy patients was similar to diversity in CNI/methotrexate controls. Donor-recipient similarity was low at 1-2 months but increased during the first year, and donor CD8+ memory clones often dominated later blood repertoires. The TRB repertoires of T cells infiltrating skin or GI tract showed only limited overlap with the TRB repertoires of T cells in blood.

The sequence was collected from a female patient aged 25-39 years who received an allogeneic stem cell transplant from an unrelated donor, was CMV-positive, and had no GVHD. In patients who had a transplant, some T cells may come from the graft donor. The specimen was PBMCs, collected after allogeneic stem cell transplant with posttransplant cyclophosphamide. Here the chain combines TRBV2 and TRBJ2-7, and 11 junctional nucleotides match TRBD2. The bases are TGTGCCAGCAGTGGTTTCACAGGACTAGCGGGCTTCGAGCAGTACTTC. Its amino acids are CASSGFTGLAGFEQYF.